The clone carrying this TCR beta chain was counted between two and nine times. As yet, its antigen is unknown. The sample comes from a study of T-cell memory formation after mild COVID-19. TCRdb fed the 5' RACE reads into MiXCR, producing one record per CDR3 protein. The sample shows about 320,000 distinct CDR3 sequences, over 11% of them seen only once. The V gene end was trimmed by 6 bases and the J gene end by 10 bases; junction bases not matched to a gene: 7. CDR3 length equals 14 residues. Study-wide results and caveats: That cross-reactive memory joined was suggested by some responding clones appearing in pre-infection memory.

Sequencing was done on a sample of PBMCs or a T cell subset sorted from them (not recorded which). This clonotype originated in a man aged 18 to 30 who had mild COVID-19 (a few samples of this study predate the infection). Cell type and time point are not known. This chain connects TRBV12-3 or TRBV12-4 to TRBJ1-6; 9 nucleotides align to TRBD1. Written as DNA, the CDR3 is TGTGCCAGCAGGTTACAGGGGGCAGGGTCACCCCTCCACTTT. Amino acids: CASRLQGAGSPLHF.